A selection of T cell receptor beta chains follows, all from one sample in a study of shared clonotypes between healthy human individuals. This table comes from immunoSEQ multiplex PCR, and its TCRdb copy is limited to in-frame clones, with some not included. The sample has more than 2 million clones; roughly 95% are singletons. Sequencing was carried out using naive CD4+ T cells sorted from blood. These TCRs come from a man in his late teens or twenties in good health. Both conserved end residues are part of each CDR3. Fields, in order: D gene, J gene, V gene, clone size, CDR3 DNA, CDR3 protein. D genes are given only for firm matches. Expanded clones are given a class, and other clones once, few, many or no size at all.

-	TRBJ2-2	TRBV11-3	few	TGTGCCAGCAGTCCTACGAACACCGGGGAGCTGTTTTTT	CASSPTNTGELFF
-	TRBJ1-1	TRBV30	-	TGTGCCTGGAGTGTACAAATCGACACTGAAGCTTTCTTT	CAWSVQIDTEAFF
-	TRBJ1-6	TRBV19	few	TGTGCCAGTAGTATAGTCGGCTACAGGTTCTCCAATAATTCACCCCTCCACTTT	CASSIVGYRFSNNSPLHF
-	TRBJ1-2	TRBV7-2	-	TGTGCCAGCAGCTTAGCAGAATTTGACTATGGCTACACCTTC	CASSLAEFDYGYTF
TRBD1	TRBJ1-4	TRBV7-2	-	TGTGCCAGCAGCTTAGGGACAGGGGGCGAAAAACTGTTTTTT	CASSLGTGGEKLFF
-	TRBJ1-2	TRBV9	-	TGTGCCAGCAGCGTAGACGGAGACGCTTTTAACTATGGCTACACCTTC	CASSVDGDAFNYGYTF
TRBD1	TRBJ2-1	TRBV7-8	-	TGTGCCAGCAGTCCACCCTTTACCGACAGGGGTAATGAGCAGTTCTTC	CASSPPFTDRGNEQFF
-	TRBJ2-7	TRBV14	-	TGTGCCAGCAGCCAAGGGAGGGTAGCTCGATACGAGCAGTACTTC	CASSQGRVARYEQYF
-	TRBJ2-1	TRBV7-9	once	TGTGCCAGCAGCTTGTTGGGGATTTGGAATGAGCAGTTCTTC	CASSLLGIWNEQFF
-	TRBJ2-2	TRBV2	-	TGTGCCAGCAGTGGCCGTCCTACTAACACCGGGGAGCTGTTTTTT	CASSGRPTNTGELFF
-	TRBJ2-1	TRBV5-1	-	TGCGCCAGCAGCTTGGCCGTCAGGGTGGGGTACAATGAGCAGTTCTTC	CASSLAVRVGYNEQFF
-	TRBJ2-5	TRBV9	-	TGTGCCAGCAGCGTAAACAATGTAGGGGTCGAGACCCAGTACTTC	CASSVNNVGVETQYF
-	TRBJ2-2	TRBV5-1	-	TGCGCCAGCAGCTTGGCTCACGGCAGGGTAGCCGGGGAGCTGTTTTTT	CASSLAHGRVAGELFF
-	TRBJ2-7	TRBV19	-	TGTGCCAGTAGTATTCTGGCTAGCCAATCCTACGAGCAGTACTTC	CASSILASQSYEQYF
-	TRBJ1-6	TRBV5-5	-	TGTGCCAGCAGCCTTCAACTACAGGGAACCTATAATTCACCCCTCCACTTT	CASSLQLQGTYNSPLHF
-	TRBJ1-1	TRBV7-2	-	TGTGCCAGCAGCTCCTCGCGGGTTGGTGCTTTCTTT	CASSSSRVGAFF
TRBD1	TRBJ1-2	TRBV28	-	TGTGCCAGCAGTCAAGGGGGCAGCAACTATGGCTACACCTTC	CASSQGGSNYGYTF
TRBD2	TRBJ2-1	TRBV9	-	TGTGCCAGCAGCGTTAGCGGGGGACCTTACAATGAGCAGTTCTTC	CASSVSGGPYNEQFF
TRBD2	TRBJ2-7	TRBV7-2	-	TGTGCCAGCAGCGCGCAAGCGGGAGGGGCCTACGAGCAGTACTTC	CASSAQAGGAYEQYF
-	TRBJ1-4	TRBV18	-	TGTGCCAGCTCACCAACTGGGGCGGAACTGTTTTTT	CASSPTGAELFF
-	TRBJ1-2	TRBV6-5	-	TGTGCCAGCAGTGCCGACAGGTCCTATGGCTACACCTTC	CASSADRSYGYTF
TRBD2	TRBJ2-2	TRBV5-1	-	TGCGCCAGCAGCCCTCCGGGACTAGCGGGATCCGGGGAGCTGTTTTTT	CASSPPGLAGSGELFF
-	TRBJ1-6	TRBV30	few	TGTGCCTGGACCTCCGGGGGGTCTGGATCACCCCTCCACTTT	CAWTSGGSGSPLHF
-	TRBJ1-1	TRBV29-1	few	TGCAGCGTCGAAAGGACAGTGAACACTGAAGCTTTCTTT	CSVERTVNTEAFF
-	TRBJ2-1	TRBV23-1	-	TGCGCCAGCAGTCCGGGGGGCGATCAGTTCTTC	CASSPGGDQFF
-	TRBJ2-3	TRBV7-2	-	TGTGCCAGCAGCTCTTTCACAGATACGCAGTATTTT	CASSSFTDTQYF
-	TRBJ1-5	TRBV19	-	TGTGCCAGTAGCCGCGTCCGGCAGAGCAATCAGCCCCAGCATTTT	CASSRVRQSNQPQHF
TRBD1	TRBJ1-3	TRBV6-6	-	TGTGCCAGCGTATCGGGACAGTCTCTTTTGGGAAACACCATATATTTT	CASVSGQSLLGNTIYF